The entry below gives a single T cell receptor beta chain sequence along with its context. Produced via immunoSEQ multiplex PCR; TCRdb's table is partial and in-frame only. This sample has some 18,000 clones; about 71% occur once, and the top ten carry 15% to 20%. The data originate from a study of OX40 agonist ivuxolimab in advanced cancers. J was trimmed by 3 bases and V by 5 bases; bases with no gene match: 10. The CDR3 loop spans 16 amino acids. Germline values: CDR1 SGHAT, CDR2 FQNNGV. This TCR was recovered from an adult with an advanced solid tumor such as melanoma, head and neck, liver or kidney cancer. The chain has TRBV11-2 and TRBJ2-3, with 8 bases aligning to TRBD2. This sample comprised CD4+ or CD8+ T cells sorted from blood, obtained in a trial of the OX40 agonist ivuxolimab. CDR3: CASSPLGGEMTDTQYF. The CDR3 coding sequence is TGTGCCAGCAGCCCCCTCGGGGGGGAAATGACAGATACGCAGTATTTT.